Following are 24 T cell receptor beta chains from one sample sequenced in a study of T-cell memory formation after mild COVID-19. TCRdb re-called the 5' RACE reads through MiXCR, storing one row per CDR3 protein. The sample consists of about 350,000 distinct CDR3 sequences, approximately 15% of them appearing once. The sample consisted of PBMCs or a T cell subset sorted from them (not recorded which). The receptors here all came from a man aged 18-30 years who had mild COVID-19 (a few samples of this study predate the infection). Cell type and time point are not known.

This clonotype turned up a few times. The rearrangement joins TRBV9 to TRBJ1-2, with 7 bases fitting TRBD1. Germline CDR1 and CDR2: SGDLS and YYNGEE. The CDR3 runs to 14 residues. The V and J ends lost 0 bases and 4 bases, in that order; junction bases with no gene match: 3. The CDR3 loop reads CASSVGQGGYGYTF. The CDR3 DNA follows: TGTGCCAGCAGCGTAGGACAGGGAGGCTATGGCTACACCTTC.

The CDR3 sequence: CASSEGYREETQYF. The CDR3 region has the DNA TGTGCCAGCAGTGAGGGGTATCGAGAAGAGACCCAGTACTTC. The chain couples TRBV2 to TRBJ2-5; D remains ambiguous. The CDR3 extends over 14 amino acids. Trimming pared 3 bases from V and 3 bases from J, leaving 11 bases between. Looked up from germline, CDR1 is SNHLY and CDR2 is FYNNEI.

This chain connects TRBV5-4 to TRBJ1-1; D remains ambiguous. Germline CDR1 SGHNT, CDR2 YYREEE (reference sequence). The CDR3 covers 13 residues. Trimming removed 10 bases at V and 1 base at J, with 14 bases between. The CDR3 DNA reads TGTGCCGCCCAAGGCAGCTGGAACACTGAAGCTTTCTTT. Protein product: CAAQGSWNTEAFF.

The table lists this clonotype with a few counts. The V call is TRBV12-3 or TRBV12-4, the J call TRBJ2-7; TRBD2 matches 8 bases. V lost 2 bases to trimming and J lost 2 bases; unmatched junction nucleotides: 5. This CDR3 spans 15 amino acids. In DNA form, the CDR3 reads TGTGCCAGCAGTTTAAGCGGGGGACCTACCTACGAGCAGTACGTC. Protein product: CASSLSGGPTYEQYV.

Turning to this clonotype: Here the CDR3 omits its conserved ending phenylalanine or tryptophan, so a read error is the likely source. The chain has TRBV3-1 and TRBJ1-1; no reliable D call. The CDR3 sequence is 16 residues long. The germline CDR1 and CDR2 sequences are LGHDT and YNNKEL (reference sequence). Trimming shortened V by 1 base and J by 6 bases, and 18 bases separated the two germline ends. In nucleotides, the CDR3 is TGTGCCAGCAGCCAAGGGTTACGGGCAAATTTCCCTGAAGCTTTCTCT. Encoded protein: CASSQGLRANFPEAFS.

This clonotype was seen more than once but under ten times. The chain joins TRBV20-1 to TRBJ1-5, with 7 nucleotides matching TRBD1. Germline V gene sequence: CDR1 DFQATT, CDR2 SNEGSKA (reference sequence). Trimming cost V 6 bases and J 0 bases; bases outside gene matches: 5. This CDR3 is 14 amino acids long. The CDR3 DNA follows: TGCAGTGCAGCCCGGGACAGTAGCAATCAGCCCCAGCATTTT. Encoded protein: CSAARDSSNQPQHF.

A few counts support this clonotype. CDR3 protein: CASSLFSTDTQYF. In DNA form, the CDR3 reads TGTGCCAGCAGTTTATTCAGCACAGATACGCAGTATTTT. The rearrangement links TRBV12-3 or TRBV12-4 to TRBJ2-3, with D unresolved. CDR3 size: 13 residues. Trimming cost V 2 bases and J 0 bases, with 3 bases left between them.

This clonotype was seen a few times. The rearrangement joins TRBV7-9 to TRBJ2-2, with D maybe TRBD2 (5 bases). Trimming pared 7 bases from V and 5 bases from J, leaving 14 bases between. Germline loops: CDR1 SEHNR, CDR2 FQNEAQ (reference sequence). The CDR3 runs to 14 residues. CDR3 coding DNA: TGTGCCAGCACCCGACGTCGGGGTACCGGGGAGCTGTTTTTT. Translation gives CASTRRRGTGELFF.

This clonotype was observed a handful of times. The chain links TRBV3-1 to TRBJ1-1; D uncertain. V dropped 4 bases and J dropped 1 base, with 7 bases sitting between them. Per the germline V gene, CDR1 is LGHDT and CDR2 is YNNKEL (reference sequence). The CDR3 length is 13 residues. Written as DNA, the CDR3 is TGTGCCAGCAGCCCGGCCGAGAACACTGAAGCTTTCTTT. Translating gives CASSPAENTEAFF.

This clonotype appeared a few times. The V and J genes are TRBV3-1 and TRBJ1-6, with a weak D call TRBD1 (5 bases). The CDR3 extends over 16 amino acids. Trimming shortened V by 7 bases and J by 0 bases, and 13 bases separated the two germline ends. The germline CDR1 and CDR2 sequences are LGHDT and YNNKEL (reference sequence). The CDR3: CASTPGGGSYNSPLHF. The CDR3 region has the DNA TGTGCCAGCACCCCTGGCGGGGGCTCCTATAATTCACCCCTCCACTTT. Variable domain in full (rest from reference TRBV3-1 and TRBJ1-6): DTAVSQTPKYLVTQMGNDKSIKCEQNLGHDTMYWYKQDSKKFLKIMFSYNNKELIINETVPNRFSPKSPDKAHLNLHINSLELGDSAVYFCASTPGGGSYNSPLHFGNGTRLTVT.

This clonotype occurred a few times. The chain joins TRBV7-9 to TRBJ2-7, with D possibly TRBD2 on 6 matching bases. The V gene lost 5 bases and the J gene lost 3 bases, with 17 bases spanning the gap. The length of the CDR3 is 15 residues. The germline V gene has CDR1 SEHNR and CDR2 FQNEAQ (reference sequence). The CDR3 sequence is CASSPTGTRGYEQYF. CDR3 bases: TGTGCCAGCAGCCCCACCGGGACTCGGGGCTACGAGCAGTACTTC.

The chain joins TRBV27 to TRBJ1-6; 10 bases match TRBD1. Germline CDR1 reads MNHEY; CDR2 reads SMNVEV (reference sequence). The CDR3 spans 14 residues. J was trimmed by 9 bases and V by 3 bases; bases with no gene match: 2. DNA for the CDR3: TGTGCCAGCAGTTTGGGACAGGGGCCTTCACCCCTCCACTTT. Translating gives CASSLGQGPSPLHF.

This clonotype was recorded at least ten times. The chain has TRBV7-2 and TRBJ2-7; D is possibly TRBD1 or TRBD2 (5 bases each). CDR3 length: 14 residues. Germline V gene sequence: CDR1 SGHTA, CDR2 FQGNSA. Between the trimmed V and J ends, which lost 3 bases and 3 bases, there was a span of 12 bases. CDR3 residues: CASSFVGVSYEQYF. In DNA, the CDR3 is TGTGCCAGCAGCTTTGTGGGGGTGAGCTACGAGCAGTACTTC.

A few counts support this clonotype. The chain links TRBV12-5 to TRBJ2-2; D not resolved. The CDR3 length is 14 residues. The V gene lost 5 bases and the J gene lost 6 bases, with 13 bases spanning the gap. The germline V gene has CDR1 LGHNT and CDR2 FRNRAP. The CDR3 protein is CASGLFWDAGELFF. Here the CDR3 DNA reads TGTGCTAGTGGTCTATTCTGGGATGCCGGGGAGCTGTTTTTT.

This clonotype appeared a few times. The DNA of the CDR3 is TGCGCCAGCAGCACGGGCCCCGGCGCGGAGACCCAGTACTTC. As protein: CASSTGPGAETQYF. The genes are TRBV5-1 and TRBJ2-5; unclear D gene. The V gene's germline CDR1 is SGHRS and CDR2 YFSETQ. V was shortened by 4 bases and J by 5 bases, with 15 bases between the two germline ends. This CDR3 comprises 14 residues.

This clonotype was detected only a few times. The V and J genes are TRBV20-1 and TRBJ2-7; D gene uncertain. Looked up from germline, CDR1 is DFQATT and CDR2 is SNEGSKA (reference sequence). The CDR3 is 12 amino acids. The ends were cut back, 1 base at V and 5 bases at J, with 9 bases in the middle. CDR3 DNA: TGCAGTGCTAGAGCGACCTGGGACGAGCAGTACTTC. Protein product: CSARATWDEQYF.

The chain recombines TRBV7-9 with TRBJ2-1; D may be TRBD1 or TRBD2 (5 bases each). CDR3 length equals 13 residues. V lost 6 bases and J 6 bases, leaving 12 bases between the germline ends. Germline assignment: CDR1 SEHNR and CDR2 FQNEAQ (reference sequence). The CDR3 DNA is TGTGCCAGCAGACCCGGGACGGTCAATGAGCAGTTCTTC. Translation: CASRPGTVNEQFF.

The chain combines TRBV19 with TRBJ1-5; 10 nucleotides line up with TRBD1. CDR3 length equals 17 residues. Trimming at V came to 5 bases and at J to 0 bases, leaving 7 bases not matched to a gene. CDR1 is LNHDA, CDR2 SQIVND, per germline (reference sequence). The chain's CDR3 is CASSPRDRGYSNQPQHF. CDR3 sequence (DNA): TGTGCCAGTAGTCCCCGGGACAGGGGATATAGCAATCAGCCCCAGCATTTT.

The rearrangement links TRBV6-5 to TRBJ2-5, with D possibly matching TRBD2 (6 bases). Germline V lookup: CDR1 MNHEY, CDR2 SVGAGI. V lost 0 bases, J lost 8 bases, and 13 bases lay in between. This CDR3 comprises 14 residues. The CDR3 here is CASSYSGTPDTQYF. Written as DNA, the CDR3 is TGTGCCAGCAGTTACTCCGGGACTCCAGACACCCAGTACTTC.

Worth noting for this clonotype: Here the CDR3 omits its conserved ending phenylalanine or tryptophan, so a read error is the likely source. This rearrangement joins TRBV2 to TRBJ1-2; D ambiguous. The CDR3 runs to 12 residues. Germline V lookup: CDR1 SNHLY, CDR2 FYNNEI. V was pared by 2 bases and J by 5 bases, with 6 bases between. The CDR3 reads CASSETDYGYTL. The CDR3 DNA follows: TGTGCCAGCAGTGAAACTGATTATGGCTACACCTTG.

This clonotype came up a few times. This chain connects TRBV7-9 to TRBJ2-2; TRBD1 is a possible D gene (5 bases). CDR3 length: 16 residues. The V gene lost 1 base and the J gene lost 4 bases, with 13 bases spanning the gap. Germline values: CDR1 SEHNR, CDR2 FQNEAQ (reference sequence). CDR3: CASSLGRTFGTGELFF. The CDR3 region has the DNA TGTGCCAGCAGCTTAGGTCGGACATTCGGCACCGGGGAGCTGTTTTTT.

This clonotype appeared a few times. This chain uses TRBV10-2 with TRBJ2-6; weak D call: TRBD1 (6 bases). This CDR3 contains 14 residues. With 6 bases removed from V and 4 bases from J, the gap between germline ends came to 10 bases. Per germline, CDR1 WSHSY and CDR2 SAAADI. The CDR3 loop reads CASRGAQGANVLTF. The CDR3 DNA reads as TGCGCCAGCAGGGGGGCGCAAGGGGCCAACGTCCTGACTTTC.

This clonotype was seen a handful of times. The V gene is TRBV7-9, the J gene TRBJ1-2, with 7 bases matching TRBD1. The CDR3 contains 13 residues. Germline CDR1 SEHNR, CDR2 FQNEAQ (reference sequence). J gave up 8 bases and V 1 base, and 4 bases lay outside the gene matches. This CDR3 is CASSLVQGMGYTF. For the CDR3, the DNA is TGTGCCAGCAGCTTAGTACAGGGGATGGGCTACACCTTC.

This sequence joins TRBV19 and TRBJ2-5; 7 bases are a match to TRBD1. The junction had 10 bases not matched to a gene; V was cut back by 5 bases and J by 1 base. The CDR3 is 16 amino acids. Germline V gives CDR1 LNHDA, CDR2 SQIVND (reference sequence). CDR3 sequence reads: CASSSLGWDSQETQYF. The CDR3 DNA follows: TGTGCCAGTAGTTCCCTTGGCTGGGACAGCCAAGAGACCCAGTACTTC.